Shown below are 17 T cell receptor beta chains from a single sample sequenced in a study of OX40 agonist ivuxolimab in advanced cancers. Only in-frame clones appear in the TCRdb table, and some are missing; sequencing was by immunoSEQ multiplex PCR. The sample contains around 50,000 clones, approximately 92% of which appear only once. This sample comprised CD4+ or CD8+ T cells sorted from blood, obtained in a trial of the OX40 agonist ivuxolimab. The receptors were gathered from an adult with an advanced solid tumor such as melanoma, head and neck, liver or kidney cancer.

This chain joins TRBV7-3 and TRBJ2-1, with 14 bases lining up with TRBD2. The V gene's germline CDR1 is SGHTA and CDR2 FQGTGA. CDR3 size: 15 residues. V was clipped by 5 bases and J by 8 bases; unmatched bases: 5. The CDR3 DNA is TGTGCCAGCAGCCCGACTAGCGGGGGGGTCTATGAGCAGTTCTTC. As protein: CASSPTSGGVYEQFF.

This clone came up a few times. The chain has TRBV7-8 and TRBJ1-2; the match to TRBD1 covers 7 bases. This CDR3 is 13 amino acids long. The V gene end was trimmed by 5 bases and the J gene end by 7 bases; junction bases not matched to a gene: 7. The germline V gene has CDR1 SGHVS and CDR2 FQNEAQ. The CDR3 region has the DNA TGTGCCAGCAGCCCGAGAGACAGGGTTGGCTACACCTTC. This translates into CASSPRDRVGYTF.

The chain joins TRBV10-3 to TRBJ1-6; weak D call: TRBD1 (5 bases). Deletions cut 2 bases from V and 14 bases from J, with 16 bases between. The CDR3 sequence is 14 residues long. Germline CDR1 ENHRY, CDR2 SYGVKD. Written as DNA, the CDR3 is TGTGCCATCAGTGAGCAATCAGATCAGGGAACCCTCCACTTT. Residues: CAISEQSDQGTLHF.

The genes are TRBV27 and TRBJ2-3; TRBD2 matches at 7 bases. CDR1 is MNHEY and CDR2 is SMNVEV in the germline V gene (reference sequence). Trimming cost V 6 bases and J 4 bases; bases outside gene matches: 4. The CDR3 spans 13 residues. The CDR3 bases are TGTGCCAGCAGGGGGGGGTCTGCAGATACGCAGTATTTT. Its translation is CASRGGSADTQYF.

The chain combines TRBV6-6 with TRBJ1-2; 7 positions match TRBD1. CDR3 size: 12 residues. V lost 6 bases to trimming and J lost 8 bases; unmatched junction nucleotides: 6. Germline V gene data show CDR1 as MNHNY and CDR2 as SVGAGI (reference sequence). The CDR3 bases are TGTGCCAGCAGGCGACAGGGCTGGGGCTACACCTTC. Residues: CASRRQGWGYTF.

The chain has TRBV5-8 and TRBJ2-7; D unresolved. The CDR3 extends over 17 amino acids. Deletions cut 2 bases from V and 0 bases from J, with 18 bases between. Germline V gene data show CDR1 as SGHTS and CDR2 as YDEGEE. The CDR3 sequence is CASSLSRWQSNSYEQYF. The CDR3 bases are TGTGCCAGCAGCTTATCCCGGTGGCAGTCAAACTCCTACGAGCAGTACTTC.

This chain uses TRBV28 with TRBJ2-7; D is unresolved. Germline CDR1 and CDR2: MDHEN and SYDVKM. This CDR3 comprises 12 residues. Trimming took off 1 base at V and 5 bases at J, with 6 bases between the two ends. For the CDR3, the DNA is TGTGCCAGCAGTTTATTCGACCACGAGCAGTACTTC. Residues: CASSLFDHEQYF.

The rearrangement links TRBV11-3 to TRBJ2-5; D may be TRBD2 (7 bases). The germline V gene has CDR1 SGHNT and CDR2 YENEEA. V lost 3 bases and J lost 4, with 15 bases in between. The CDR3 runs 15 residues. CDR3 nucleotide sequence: TGTGCCAGCAGCTTTAGGACTAGGGGGGGAGAGACCCAGTACTTC. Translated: CASSFRTRGGETQYF.

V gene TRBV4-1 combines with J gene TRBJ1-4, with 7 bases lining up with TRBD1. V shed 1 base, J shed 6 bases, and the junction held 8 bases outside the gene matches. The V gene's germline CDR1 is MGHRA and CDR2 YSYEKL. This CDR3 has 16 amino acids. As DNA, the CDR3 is TGCGCCAGCAGCCAAGTGTATGCACAGGGGTATGAAAAACTGTTTTTT. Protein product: CASSQVYAQGYEKLFF.

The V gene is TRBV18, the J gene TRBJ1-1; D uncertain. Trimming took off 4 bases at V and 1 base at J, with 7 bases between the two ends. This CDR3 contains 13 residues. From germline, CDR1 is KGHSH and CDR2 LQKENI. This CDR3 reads CASSQETNTEAFF. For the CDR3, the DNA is TGTGCCAGCTCACAGGAAACGAACACTGAAGCTTTCTTT.

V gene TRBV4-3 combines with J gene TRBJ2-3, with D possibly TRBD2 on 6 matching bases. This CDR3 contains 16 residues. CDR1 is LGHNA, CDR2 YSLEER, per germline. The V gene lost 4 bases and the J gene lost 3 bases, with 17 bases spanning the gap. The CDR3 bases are TGCGCCAGCAGCCCCCAACCCGGGGGATTAACAGATACGCAGTATTTT. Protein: CASSPQPGGLTDTQYF.

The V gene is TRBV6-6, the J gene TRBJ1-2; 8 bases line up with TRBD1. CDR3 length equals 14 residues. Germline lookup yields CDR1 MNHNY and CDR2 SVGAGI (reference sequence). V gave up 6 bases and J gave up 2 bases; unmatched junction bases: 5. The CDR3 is CASSPGQANYGYTF. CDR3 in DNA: TGTGCCAGCAGCCCGGGACAGGCGAACTATGGCTACACCTTC.

CDR3 coding DNA: TGTGCCAGCAGTTACGGGCGGGGGAGGGCCAGGGAGACCCAGTACTTC. Translating gives CASSYGRGRARETQYF. This chain links TRBV6-6 with TRBJ2-5; 7 bases line up with TRBD2. The CDR3 covers 16 residues. Germline assignment: CDR1 MNHNY and CDR2 SVGAGI (reference sequence). The trim removed 2 bases at V and 5 bases at J, leaving 11 bases unmatched.

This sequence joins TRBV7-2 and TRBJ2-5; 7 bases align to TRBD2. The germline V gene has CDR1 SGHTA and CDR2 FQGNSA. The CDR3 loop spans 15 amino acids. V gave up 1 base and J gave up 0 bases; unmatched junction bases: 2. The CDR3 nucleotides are TGTGCCAGCAGCTTAGGGGGGACTAACCAAGAGACCCAGTACTTC. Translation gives CASSLGGTNQETQYF.

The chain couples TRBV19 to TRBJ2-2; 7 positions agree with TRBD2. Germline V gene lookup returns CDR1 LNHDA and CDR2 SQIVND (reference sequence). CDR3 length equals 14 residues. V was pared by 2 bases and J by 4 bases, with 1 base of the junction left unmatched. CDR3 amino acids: CASSIPSGTGELFF. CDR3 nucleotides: TGTGCCAGTAGTATACCTAGCGGCACCGGGGAGCTGTTTTTT.

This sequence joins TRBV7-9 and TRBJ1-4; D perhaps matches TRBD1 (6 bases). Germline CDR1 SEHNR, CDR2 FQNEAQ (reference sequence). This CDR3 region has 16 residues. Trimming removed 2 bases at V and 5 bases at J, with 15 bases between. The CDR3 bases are TGTGCCAGCAGCTTACGAGGGGGGCCTGCGAATGAAAAACTGTTTTTT. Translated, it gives CASSLRGGPANEKLFF.

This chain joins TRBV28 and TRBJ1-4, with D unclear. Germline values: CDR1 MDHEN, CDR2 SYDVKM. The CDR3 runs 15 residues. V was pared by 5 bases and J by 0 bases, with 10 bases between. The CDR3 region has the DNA TGTGCCAGCAGTGGCCCGGATACAACTAATGAAAAACTGTTTTTT. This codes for CASSGPDTTNEKLFF.